A single sample gave rise to the 5 T cell receptor beta chains below, sequenced in a study of tumor-infiltrating lymphocytes in localized non-small cell lung cancer. Using immunoSEQ multiplex PCR, the repertoire was profiled, and TCRdb retains in-frame clones only, with some absent. The sample has 6,000 to 9,000 clones, 65% to 75% seen once. The sample was lung tumor tissue. The receptors were sampled from a human donor with non-small cell lung cancer.

The chain's CDR3 is CASSVVADSGANVLTF. Written as DNA, the CDR3 is TGTGCCAGCAGCGTAGTAGCAGACTCTGGGGCCAACGTCCTGACTTTC. The gene calls are TRBV9 and TRBJ2-6; no reliable D call. The CDR3 totals 16 residues. The germline CDR1 and CDR2 sequences are SGDLS and YYNGEE. Trimming removed 0 bases from V and 0 bases from J, with 7 bases in between. The full variable domain, completed using reference TRBV9 and TRBJ2-6, is DSGVTQTPKHLITATGQRVTLRCSPRSGDLSVYWYQQSLDQGLQFLIQYYNGEERAKGNILERFSAQQFPDLHSELNLSSLELGDSALYFCASSVVADSGANVLTFGAGSRLTVL.

V is TRBV7-2 and J is TRBJ1-5; no clear D. CDR1 and CDR2 (germline): SGHTA, FQGNSA. V was clipped by 0 bases and J by 2 bases, with 8 bases between them. The CDR3 totals 15 residues. The CDR3 spells CASSLAAGGNQPQHF. CDR3 in DNA: TGTGCCAGCAGCTTAGCGGCTGGGGGCAATCAGCCCCAGCATTTT.

This rearrangement joins TRBV19 to TRBJ2-5; 9 bases map to TRBD1. The germline gives CDR1 LNHDA, CDR2 SQIVND (reference sequence). The CDR3 totals 14 residues. The V and J ends lost 6 bases and 2 bases, in that order; junction bases with no gene match: 4. The CDR3 bases are TGTGCCAGTAGCGCCGGGACAGGGCAAGAGACCCAGTACTTC. It codes for CASSAGTGQETQYF.

The rearrangement joins TRBV11-2 to TRBJ2-7; 9 positions agree with TRBD1. CDR1 SGHAT and CDR2 FQNNGV come from the germline V gene. CDR3 length: 16 residues. V shed 1 base and J 6 bases; nucleotides not matched to a gene: 10. The CDR3: CASSLAGTGNLGEQYF. The DNA for the CDR3 is TGTGCCAGCAGCTTAGCAGGGACAGGGAATTTAGGCGAGCAGTACTTC. Supplemented by reference TRBV11-2 and TRBJ2-7, the full variable domain reads EAGVAQSPRYKIIEKRQSVAFWCNPISGHATLYWYQQILGQGPKLLIQFQNNGVVDDSQLPKDRFSAERLKGVDSTLKIQPAKLEDSAVYLCASSLAGTGNLGEQYFGPGTRLTVT.

The chain carries TRBV11-2 and TRBJ2-5; the match to TRBD1 covers 7 bases. With V trimmed by 5 bases and J by 2 bases, 8 bases remained unmatched. The CDR3 covers 15 residues. Looked up from germline, CDR1 is SGHAT and CDR2 is FQNNGV. The CDR3 DNA reads TGTGCCAGCAGCCCTGGGGACAGCTATCAAGAGACCCAGTACTTC. This sequence encodes CASSPGDSYQETQYF.